The 19 T cell receptor beta chains below were found in one sample sequenced in a study of regulatory T cells in long-lasting Graves disease. The authors built TCR beta libraries using iRepertoire HTBI primers and Arm-PCR of CDR3 regions. TCRdb ran MiXCR on the multiplex PCR reads and lists one entry per CDR3 protein. The sample holds 600,000 to 850,000 distinct CDR3 sequences, approximately 31% seen once. Time point reported: persistent/refractory GD, antithyroid drugs over 5 years with positive TRAb. After RNA was extracted from PBMCs, the TCR library was made from it. The sequenced sample was peripheral blood mononuclear cells (PBMCs), obtained when the disease was refractory, from a patient treated with antithyroid drugs. These receptors all stem from a female donor with Graves disease.

This clonotype has only a few counts. V gene TRBV7-2 combines with J gene TRBJ2-7; TRBD2 matches at 11 bases. CDR1 SGHTA and CDR2 FQGNSA come from the germline V gene. Trimming removed 4 bases from V and 4 bases from J; junction bases left unmatched: 6. The CDR3 loop spans 15 amino acids. The CDR3, as DNA: TGTGCCAGCAGCTCTAGGGGACTAGCGGAGTACGAGCAGTACTTC. This gives the protein CASSSRGLAEYEQYF.

This clonotype occurred a few times. The rearrangement uses TRBV11-2 and TRBJ1-5; 9 positions agree with TRBD1. The CDR3 is made up of 16 amino acids. The V gene's germline CDR1 is SGHAT and CDR2 FQNNGV. V trimming: 1 base; J trimming: 3 bases; junction bases outside the gene matches: 4. CDR3 in amino acids: CASSLGDRAVNQPQHF. CDR3 nucleotides: TGTGCCAGCAGCTTAGGGGACAGGGCTGTCAATCAGCCCCAGCATTTT.

CDR3 sequence: CATSRGDGQPQHF. In DNA form, the CDR3 reads TGTGCCACCAGCAGAGGGGATGGGCAGCCCCAGCATTTT. This rearrangement joins TRBV15 to TRBJ1-5; D gene uncertain. The CDR3 loop spans 13 amino acids. The V gene lost 1 base and the J gene lost 7 bases, with 8 bases spanning the gap. The germline V gene has CDR1 LNHNV and CDR2 YYDKDF (reference sequence). Full variable domain (missing parts from reference TRBV15 and TRBJ1-5): DAMVIQNPRYQVTQFGKPVTLSCSQTLNHNVMYWYQQKSSQAPKLLFHYYDKDFNNEADTPDNFQSRRPNTSFCFLDIRSPGLGDTAMYLCATSRGDGQPQHFGDGTRLSIL.

The rearrangement uses TRBV5-1 and TRBJ1-2; D is unclear. V was shortened by 0 bases and J by 0 bases, with 9 bases between the two germline ends. The CDR3 is 15 amino acids. CDR1 is SGHRS, CDR2 YFSETQ, per germline. DNA for the CDR3: TGCGCCAGCAGCTTGGGGGATCCAGCTAACTATGGCTACACCTTC. Amino acid sequence: CASSLGDPANYGYTF.

J is TRBJ2-5 and V is TRBV14; D may be TRBD1 or TRBD2 (5 bases each). Germline CDR1 is SGHDN and CDR2 is FVKESK. The CDR3 length is 12 residues. Trimming removed 4 bases at V and 10 bases at J, with 13 bases between. In DNA, the CDR3 is TGTGCCAGCAGCCTCGGAGCTGGGGGCCAGTACTTC. It specifies CASSLGAGGQYF.

This clonotype was detected a few times. The genes are TRBV5-8 and TRBJ1-4, with 10 bases lining up with TRBD1. Unmatched junction bases numbered 3, after V lost 4 bases and J lost 6 bases. The CDR3 consists of 14 residues. The germline CDR1 and CDR2 sequences are SGHTS and YDEGEE. The CDR3 sequence is CASSVDRGHEKLFF. CDR3 DNA: TGTGCCAGCAGCGTCGACAGGGGGCATGAAAAACTGTTTTTT.

This chain links TRBV29-1 with TRBJ1-4; weak D call: TRBD1 (5 bases). V was pared by 1 base and J by 7 bases, with 16 bases between. The CDR3 length is 15 residues. Germline V CDR1 and CDR2: SQVTM, ANQGSEA. Written as DNA, the CDR3 is TGCAGCGTTGAAGGCCGGACACGGTCGGGTGAAAAACTGTTTTTT. Protein sequence: CSVEGRTRSGEKLFF.

This clonotype was recorded a few times. This chain uses TRBV12-3 or TRBV12-4 with TRBJ1-1; TRBD1 matches at 8 bases. This CDR3 contains 16 residues. J lost 0 bases, V lost 4 bases, and 7 bases had no gene match. CDR3 DNA: TGTGCCAGCAGTTCCGGACAGGGAGGGATGAACACTGAAGCTTTCTTT. Translating it yields CASSSGQGGMNTEAFF.

This clonotype showed up many times. The chain has TRBV12-5 and TRBJ1-5; no reliable D call. V was pared by 1 base and J by 2 bases, with 3 bases between. Germline V gene sequence: CDR1 LGHNT, CDR2 FRNRAP. The CDR3 is 13 amino acids. The CDR3 DNA sequence: TGTGCTAGTGGTTTGGCGGGCAATCAGCCCCAGCATTTT. It specifies CASGLAGNQPQHF.

V is TRBV12-3 or TRBV12-4 and J is TRBJ1-2; TRBD1 agrees at 8 bases. This CDR3 comprises 13 residues. V lost 6 bases to trimming and J lost 6 bases; unmatched junction nucleotides: 6. Here the CDR3 reads CASSPDRANGYTF. The CDR3 region has the DNA TGTGCCAGCAGCCCGGACAGGGCTAATGGCTACACCTTC.

Written as DNA, the CDR3 is TGTGCCAGCAGCGCCCCAACGGGACAGCCTTCGTTAGGCGGCCACACCTTC. Its translation: CASSAPTGQPSLGGHTF. This chain joins TRBV9 and TRBJ1-2, with 7 bases that match TRBD1. The CDR3 has 17 residues. Germline V gene data show CDR1 as SGDLS and CDR2 as YYNGEE. Trimming removed 3 bases from V and 12 bases from J; junction bases left unmatched: 23.

The gene calls are TRBV6-2 or TRBV6-3 and TRBJ1-5; D is ambiguous. The CDR3 contains 16 residues. Germline CDR1 reads MNHEY; CDR2 reads SVGEGT. Trimming removed 5 bases at V and 0 bases at J, with 14 bases between. The CDR3 reads CASSEPIRDSNQPQHF. The DNA for the CDR3 is TGTGCCAGCAGTGAACCGATTCGAGATAGCAATCAGCCCCAGCATTTT.

The chain recombines TRBV28 with TRBJ1-3; no reliable D call. Germline V CDR1 and CDR2: MDHEN, SYDVKM. The germline V and J ends were trimmed by 5 bases and 0 bases, with 14 bases remaining between them. This CDR3 spans 16 amino acids. CDR3 loop: CASSPSRLSSGNTIYF. CDR3 bases: TGTGCCAGCAGTCCCTCTAGACTGAGCTCTGGAAACACCATATATTTT.

This clonotype was counted between two and nine times. The V gene is TRBV12-3 or TRBV12-4, the J gene TRBJ2-3, with 15 bases lining up with TRBD2. This CDR3 contains 16 residues. V lost 5 bases to trimming and J lost 6 bases; unmatched junction nucleotides: 6. CDR3 nucleotide sequence: TGTGCCAGCAGTCTCGGACTAGCGGGAGGGTTGGATACGCAGTATTTT. Its protein is CASSLGLAGGLDTQYF.

The V call is TRBV20-1, the J call TRBJ1-2, with D uncertain. The ends were cut back, 4 bases at V and 6 bases at J, with 15 bases in the middle. The CDR3 runs to 13 residues. From germline, CDR1 is DFQATT and CDR2 SNEGSKA (reference sequence). This CDR3 reads CSAIDGDWHGYTF. The CDR3, as DNA: TGCAGTGCTATAGACGGGGATTGGCATGGCTACACCTTC.

CDR3 DNA sequence: TGTGCCATCAGTGAGTTCAGTGAAGCTTTCTTT. It codes for CAISEFSEAFF. The genes are TRBV10-3 and TRBJ1-1, with D unresolved. This CDR3 contains 11 residues. The germline V gene has CDR1 ENHRY and CDR2 SYGVKD. Trimming left V 1 base short and J 7 bases short, with 4 bases between.

In this sample, this clonotype turned up many times. This chain links TRBV12-3 or TRBV12-4 with TRBJ1-6; D remains unclear. The CDR3 contains 14 residues. V lost 6 bases, J lost 4 bases, and 10 bases lay in between. In DNA form, the CDR3 reads TGTGCCAGCAGGTCGTCGGCTTATAATTCACCCCTCCACTTT. Protein: CASRSSAYNSPLHF.

The chain carries TRBV18 and TRBJ1-2, with a tentative D call TRBD1 (6 bases). Germline lookup yields CDR1 KGHSH and CDR2 LQKENI. The CDR3 sequence is 14 residues long. Between the trimmed V and J ends, which lost 2 bases and 4 bases, there was a span of 11 bases. Here the CDR3 DNA reads TGTGCCAGCTCACCAGATCAGGGGACCTATGGCTACACCTTC. Protein product: CASSPDQGTYGYTF.

The chain uses TRBV7-3 and TRBJ1-1; D is ambiguous. The CDR3 extends over 13 amino acids. CDR1 and CDR2 from the germline V gene are SGHTA and FQGTGA. V shed 2 bases and J shed 3 bases, with 7 bases lying between them. The CDR3 coding sequence is TGTGCCAGCAGCTTAGACGAGGACACTGAAGCTTTCTTT. Encoded protein: CASSLDEDTEAFF.